This T cell receptor beta chain was documented in a study of beta chain features in type 1 diabetes. In this sample, this clone turned up a few times. Its antigen is undetermined. Post-sort purity exceeded 98% for all sorted populations. The V gene's germline CDR1 is SNHLY and CDR2 FYNNEI. Germline trimming cut 2 bases from V and 2 bases from J; bases unmatched to any gene: 0. The CDR3 is made up of 15 amino acids. Expressed TCRB transcripts got sequenced, as all isolated RNA was reverse transcribed. The average read count of naive, central memory and regulatory T cell samples was about 3.57 million. The repertoire was sequenced with immunoSEQ multiplex PCR; TCRdb's copy has only in-frame clones and lacks some. The data show hundreds of thousands of clones, 9.6% seen once. Study-wide results and limits: A definitive answer on HLA type influencing TCRB rearrangement was not reached here.

Sequencing used naive CD4+ T cells from blood. V and J are TRBV2 and TRBJ2-2, with 9 bases aligning to TRBD2. The source is a woman under 30 in good health. The CDR3 reads CASSELAGNTGELFF. In DNA form, the CDR3 reads TGTGCCAGCAGTGAACTAGCGGGAAACACCGGGGAGCTGTTTTTT.